This TCR beta chain was retrieved from a study of shared clonotypes between healthy human individuals. Findings of the study overall: Generation probability values for non-shared clonotypes were lower than those for clonotypes shared by all four donors. Rarefaction revealed incomplete sorted-subset sequencing despite large depth.

A CD45RA-negative memory subset and a CD45RA+ naive subset were separated from the CD4+ cells. Per the germline V gene, CDR1 is GTSNPN and CDR2 is SVGIG (reference sequence). Trimming removed 5 bases from V and 8 bases from J, with 13 bases in between. This CDR3 region has 13 residues. To note about this clone: Its cognate antigen is unknown.

As originally analysed: Junction-only sequences without quality scores came from ImmunoSEQ, so filtering differed. Sequencing was performed with immunoSEQ multiplex PCR; in TCRdb, only in-frame clones are kept and a portion is missing. V and J calls and clone size are as listed in that table; D and trimming were resolved from the DNA. The repertoire holds 850,000 to 1,200,000 clones, under 80% seen once, with roughly 1.4% in the top ten. This TCR came from a man in his late teens or twenties in good health. The sample comprised memory CD4+ T cells sorted from blood. Subset: CD45RA-negative fraction. V and J are TRBV30 and TRBJ1-6; D is undetermined. The CDR3 here is CAWAQEDYSPLHF. Here the CDR3 DNA reads TGTGCCTGGGCTCAAGAGGATTATTCACCCCTCCACTTT. The whole variable domain, filled in from reference TRBV30 and TRBJ1-6, reads SQTIHQWPATLVQPVGSPLSLECTVEGTSNPNLYWYRQAAGRGLQLLFYSVGIGQISSEVPQNLSASRPQDRQFILSSKKLLLSDSGFYLCAWAQEDYSPLHFGNGTRLTVT.